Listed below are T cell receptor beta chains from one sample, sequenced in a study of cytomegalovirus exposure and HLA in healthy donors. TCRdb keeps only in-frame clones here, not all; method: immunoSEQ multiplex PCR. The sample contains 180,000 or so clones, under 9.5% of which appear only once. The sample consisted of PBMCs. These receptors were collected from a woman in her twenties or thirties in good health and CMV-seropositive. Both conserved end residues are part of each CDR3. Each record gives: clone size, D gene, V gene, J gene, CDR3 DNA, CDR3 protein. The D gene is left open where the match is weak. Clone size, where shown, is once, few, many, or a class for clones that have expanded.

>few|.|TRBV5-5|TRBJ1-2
TGTGCCAGCAAAGAAGTCAGTAACTATGGCTACACCTTC
CASKEVSNYGYTF
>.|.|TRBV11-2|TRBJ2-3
TGTGCCAGCAGCAACTCAGGTCCTAGCACAGATACGCAGTATTTT
CASSNSGPSTDTQYF
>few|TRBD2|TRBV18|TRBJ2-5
TGTGCCAGCTCACCAGGGACTAGCGGGAATCGGAAGACCCAGTACTTC
CASSPGTSGNRKTQYF
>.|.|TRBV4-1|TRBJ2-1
TGCGCCAGCAGAGGCAGGGCCAAGGAGTTCTTC
CASRGRAKEFF
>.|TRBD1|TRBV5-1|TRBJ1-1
TGCGCCAGCAGAGAGGAGCAGGGGGTCACTGAAGCTTTCTTT
CASREEQGVTEAFF
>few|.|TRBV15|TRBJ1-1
TGTGCCACCAGCAGAGATGTTAGGGGCCCCGTGGCTTTCTTT
CATSRDVRGPVAFF
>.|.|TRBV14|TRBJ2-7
TGTGCCAGCAGCCAAGGGCCAGGGTCTCCCTACGAGCAGTACTTC
CASSQGPGSPYEQYF
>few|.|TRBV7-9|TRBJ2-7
TGTGCCAGCAACCGGGACACTTCCTACGAGCAGTACTTC
CASNRDTSYEQYF
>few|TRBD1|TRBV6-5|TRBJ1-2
TGTGCCAGCAGTTACTCTCCGACAGGGCGATTTGGCTACACCTTC
CASSYSPTGRFGYTF
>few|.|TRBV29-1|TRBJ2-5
TGCAGCGCCTTCGGGACTCCTCAAGAGACCCAGTACTTC
CSAFGTPQETQYF
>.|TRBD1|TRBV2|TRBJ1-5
TGTGCCAGCAGTCCTCCGACAGGGATGCGCAATCAGCCCCAGCATTTT
CASSPPTGMRNQPQHF
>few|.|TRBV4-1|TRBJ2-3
TGCGCCAGCAGCCAAGAGAGTACAGATACGCAGTATTTT
CASSQESTDTQYF
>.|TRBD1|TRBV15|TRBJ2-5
TGTGCCACCAGCCGGGACAGGGAAGAGACCCAGTACTTC
CATSRDREETQYF
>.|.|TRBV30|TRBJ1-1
TGTGCCTGGAGCTTTTACACAGGGATGGAAGCTTTCTTT
CAWSFYTGMEAFF
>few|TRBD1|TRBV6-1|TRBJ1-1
TGTGCCAGCAGTGAAGCCTTCAAGGGGGACAGGATAGAAGCTTTCTTT
CASSEAFKGDRIEAFF
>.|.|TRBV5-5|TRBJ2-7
TGTGCCAGCATCCCGAGGCCGCTCCGGGACTTTATATACGAGCAGTACTTC
CASIPRPLRDFIYEQYF
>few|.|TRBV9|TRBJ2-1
TGTGCCAGCAGCGTAGCGAGTGGGCAGACCTACAATGAGCAGTTCTTC
CASSVASGQTYNEQFF
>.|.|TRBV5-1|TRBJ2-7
TGCGCCAGCAGCTCCCAGGGCTACGAGCAGTACTTC
CASSSQGYEQYF
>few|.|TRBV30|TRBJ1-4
TGTGCCTGGAGTGTTATTGCAACTAATGAAAAACTGTTTTTT
CAWSVIATNEKLFF
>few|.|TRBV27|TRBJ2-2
TGTGCCAGCAGCAGGATTGCCGGGGAGCTGTTTTTT
CASSRIAGELFF
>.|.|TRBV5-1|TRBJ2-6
TGCGCCAGCAGAGGGGGAAAGGCCAACGTCCTGACTTTC
CASRGGKANVLTF
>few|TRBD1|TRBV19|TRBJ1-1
TGTGCCAGTAGGCCCTGGACAGGGTTCAACACTGAAGCTTTCTTT
CASRPWTGFNTEAFF
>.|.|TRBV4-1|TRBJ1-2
TGCGCCAGCAGCCAAGATGGGGGGTCATATGGCTACACCTTC
CASSQDGGSYGYTF
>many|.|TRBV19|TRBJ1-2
TGTGCCAGTAGTATGGGGCCGGGACAAGCCTATGGCTACACCTTC
CASSMGPGQAYGYTF
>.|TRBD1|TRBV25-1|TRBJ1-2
TGTGCCAGCAGTACAAAGGACAGGGGTCACTATGGCTACACCTTC
CASSTKDRGHYGYTF
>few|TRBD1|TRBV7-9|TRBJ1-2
TGTGCCAGCAGCTCCCGGCAGGGGGCGGTCTATGGCTACACCTTC
CASSSRQGAVYGYTF
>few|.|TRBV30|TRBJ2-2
TGTGCCTGGGACGACTACGGGGAGCTGTTTTTT
CAWDDYGELFF
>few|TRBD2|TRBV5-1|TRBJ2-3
TGCGCCAGCAGCTTGCTAGCGGGAGGGTTTTATACGCAGTATTTT
CASSLLAGGFYTQYF
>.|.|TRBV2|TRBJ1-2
TGTGCCAGCAGCCTACAGGGAATTGATTCTTATGGCTACACCTTC
CASSLQGIDSYGYTF
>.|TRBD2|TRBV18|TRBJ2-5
TGTGCCAGCTCATCTCTAGCGGGAGGCGGGGAGACCCAGTACTTC
CASSSLAGGGETQYF
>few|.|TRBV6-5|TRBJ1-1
TGTGCCAGCAGCTTTACAGGGAACACTGAAGCTTTCTTT
CASSFTGNTEAFF
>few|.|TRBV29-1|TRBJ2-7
TGCAGCGTGGGGACTGATTCCTACGAGCAGTACTTC
CSVGTDSYEQYF
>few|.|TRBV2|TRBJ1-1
TGTGCCAGCAGTGATAGCCAGGGGTTGAACACTGAAGCTTTCTTT
CASSDSQGLNTEAFF
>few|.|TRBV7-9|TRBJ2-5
TGTGCCAGCAGCCTCAAAAAAGGGGGAACCCTCCAAGAGACCCAGTACTTC
CASSLKKGGTLQETQYF
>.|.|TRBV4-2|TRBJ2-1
TGTGCCAGCAGCCAAGGGGGGCTAGTAATCCTTAATGAGCAGTTCTTC
CASSQGGLVILNEQFF
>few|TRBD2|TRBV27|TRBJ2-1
TGTGCCAGCAGAACCGTAGCGGGAGGGTACAATGAGCAGTTCTTC
CASRTVAGGYNEQFF
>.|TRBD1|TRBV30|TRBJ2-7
TGTGCCTTACCAACCGGGACAGGGGGACACGAGCAGTACTTC
CALPTGTGGHEQYF
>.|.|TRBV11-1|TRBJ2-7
TGTGCCAGCAGCCCCTTGAAGAGACACGGTATGTACTTC
CASSPLKRHGMYF
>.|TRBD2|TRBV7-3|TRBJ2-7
TGTGCCAGCAGCTTAACGGTGGCGGGAGAGGGCTACGAGCAGTACTTC
CASSLTVAGEGYEQYF
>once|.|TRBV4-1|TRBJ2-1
TGCGCCAGCAGCCTCGATAGAGCGGACCCTGACAATGAGCAGTTCTTC
CASSLDRADPDNEQFF
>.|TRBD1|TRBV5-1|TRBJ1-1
TGCGCCAGCAGACCATACAGGGGAGGAAGCACTGAAGCTTTCTTT
CASRPYRGGSTEAFF
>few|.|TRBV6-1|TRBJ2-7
TGTGCCAGCTCAAGCCCATCGGGGACCTACGAGCAGTACTTC
CASSSPSGTYEQYF
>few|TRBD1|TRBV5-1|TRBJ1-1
TGCGCCAGCAGCTCCGAGGGACAGCCCTGGAACACTGAAGCTTTCTTT
CASSSEGQPWNTEAFF
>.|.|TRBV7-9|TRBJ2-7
TGTGCCAGCAGTTCCGGCCGGGAGAAGGGCTACGAGCAGTACTTC
CASSSGREKGYEQYF
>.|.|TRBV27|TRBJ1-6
TGTGCCAGCAGTTTAGAGCGGGGCCCCAATTCACCCCTCCACTTT
CASSLERGPNSPLHF
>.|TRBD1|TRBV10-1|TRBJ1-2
TGCGCCAGCAGTGCCACAATAAGCAACAGGGGCTTTTATGGCTACACCTTC
CASSATISNRGFYGYTF
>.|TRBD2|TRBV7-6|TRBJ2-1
TGTGCCAGCAGCCCAAGTCGGGGACTAGCGGGTTACAATGAGCAGTTCTTC
CASSPSRGLAGYNEQFF
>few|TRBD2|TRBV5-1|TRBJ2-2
TGCGCCAGCAGCTTGGGGACTAGCGGGAGGGCCACCGGGGAGCTGTTTTTT
CASSLGTSGRATGELFF
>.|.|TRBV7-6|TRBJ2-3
TGTGCCAGCAGCTCAACCGGGACTTCTTATACGCAGTATTTT
CASSSTGTSYTQYF
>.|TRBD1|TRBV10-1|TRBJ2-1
TGCGCCAGCAGCCCGGGGACAGGGGGCTACAATGAGCAGTTCTTC
CASSPGTGGYNEQFF
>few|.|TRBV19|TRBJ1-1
TGTGCCAGTAGTACGGGTCGAGGGACTGAAGCTTTCTTT
CASSTGRGTEAFF
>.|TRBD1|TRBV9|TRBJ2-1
TGTGCCAGCAGCCCCCGTTTGGCCGGGACAGGGCACAATGAGCAGTTCTTC
CASSPRLAGTGHNEQFF
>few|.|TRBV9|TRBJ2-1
TGTGCCAGCAGCGTAGGTATTGTATCCTACAATGAGCAGTTCTTC
CASSVGIVSYNEQFF